This is a list of T cell receptor beta chains from one sample in a study of tumor-infiltrating lymphocytes in primary liver carcinoma. TCRdb processed the multiplex PCR reads anew with MiXCR; each CDR3 protein has one entry. The data contain 250,000 to 350,000 distinct CDR3 sequences, around three fifths of them singletons. The sequenced sample consisted of peripheral blood. The receptors shown here come from a young woman with primary liver carcinoma and hepatitis B virus infection. CDR3s include the opening cysteine and the closing phenylalanine or tryptophan. The order of the fields is D gene, clone size, V gene, J gene, CDR3 length, CDR3 DNA, CDR3 protein. The D gene is left open where the match is weak. Only some rows state a clone size, as once, few, many or a class for expanded clones.

>TRBD1|medium-sized|TRBV11-2|TRBJ2-1|12
TGTGCCAGCAGCACGGGACAGGCCGAGCAGTTCTTC
CASSTGQAEQFF
>.|few|TRBV4-1|TRBJ1-1|14
TGCGCCAGCAGCCCTCAGGAACGCCACACTGAAGCTTTCTTT
CASSPQERHTEAFF
>TRBD2|.|TRBV5-4|TRBJ2-2|17
TGTGCCGGCAGCCTCAGACTTGTAGCGGGGGGGCCCGGGGAGCTGTTTTTT
CAGSLRLVAGGPGELFF
>TRBD2|.|TRBV6-1|TRBJ2-7|16
TGTGCCAGCAGTGTTGCTGGACTAGCGGCTTACTACGAGCAGTACTTC
CASSVAGLAAYYEQYF
>TRBD2|once|TRBV4-1|TRBJ2-7|15
TGCGCCAGCAGTCTGGGGACTAGCGGGGGCTACGAGCAGTACTTC
CASSLGTSGGYEQYF
>.|many|TRBV11-2|TRBJ2-4|12
TGTGCCAGCAGCTTGGCAGCAAACATTCAGTACTTC
CASSLAANIQYF
>TRBD2|many|TRBV29-1|TRBJ2-1|13
TGCAGCGTTGAAAGCGGGAGAACCAATGAGCAGTTCTTC
CSVESGRTNEQFF
>TRBD2|.|TRBV6-1|TRBJ2-1|16
TGTGCCAGCAGTGAAGAGGGGAGGGTCTCCTACAATGAGCAGTTCTTC
CASSEEGRVSYNEQFF
>.|once|TRBV11-3|TRBJ1-5|13
TGTCCCAGCAGCCCAGACGGGAATCAGCACCAGCATTTT
CPSSPDGNQHQHF
>TRBD1|once|TRBV12-3/TRBV12-4|TRBJ2-1|16
TGTGCCAATAGTTACAGGGGGCAACTTACGGGGAATGAGCAGTCCTTC
CANSYRGQLTGNEQSF
>.|many|TRBV6-2/TRBV6-3|TRBJ2-1|14
TGTGCCAGCAGTTCCCGCGGATCGGACAATGAGCAGTTCTTC
CASSSRGSDNEQFF
>TRBD2|.|TRBV5-6|TRBJ2-3|16
TGTGCCAGCAGCTTGTATTACGGGAGGGCCGCAGATACGCGGTATTTT
CASSLYYGRAADTRYF
>.|.|TRBV6-6|TRBJ2-2|17
TGTGCCAGCAGTTCCCAGCCTGGGACCCTGAACACCGGGGAGCTGTTTTTT
CASSSQPGTLNTGELFF
>TRBD2|.|TRBV12-3/TRBV12-4|TRBJ2-7|14
TGTGCCAGCAGTTGGGCGGGAGTGGGTTACGAGCAGTACTTC
CASSWAGVGYEQYF
>.|once|TRBV29-1|TRBJ2-6|12
TGCCGCGTAAACTCTGGGGCCAACGTTCTGACTTTC
CRVNSGANVLTF
>.|.|TRBV6-5|TRBJ2-3|13
TGTGCCAGCAGTTACGGGGGCGCGGATATGCAGTATTTT
CASSYGGADMQYF
>.|.|TRBV12-3/TRBV12-4|TRBJ2-7|14
TGTGCCAGCAGTTTAGGTGTACAGTCCCACGAGCAGTACTTC
CASSLGVQSHEQYF
>TRBD2|many|TRBV11-1|TRBJ2-1|15
TGTGCCAGCAGCTTACTAGCGGGAGCCCACAATGAGCAGTTCTTC
CASSLLAGAHNEQFF
>.|.|TRBV12-3/TRBV12-4|TRBJ2-1|11
TGTGGCAGCAGCTCAGACAATGAGCAGTTCTTC
CGSSSDNEQFF
>TRBD1|.|TRBV5-6|TRBJ2-7|15
TGTGCCAACAGGGGGTGGGAGACGGACTTTTACGAGCAGTACTTC
CANRGWETDFYEQYF
>TRBD1|.|TRBV6-2/TRBV6-3|TRBJ2-1|23
TGTGCCAGCAGCCAAGGCCGAGCCAGCGGGACAGGGGCCCTCCGAAGCTTCTACAATGAGCAGTTCTTC
CASSQGRASGTGALRSFYNEQFF
>.|.|TRBV9|TRBJ2-7|14
TGTGCCAGCAGCAGAGGGGACATGGGATACGAGCAGTACTTC
CASSRGDMGYEQYF
>TRBD2|.|TRBV11-3|TRBJ2-3|15
TGTGCCAGCTGCTACTTCCGCCTAGCGGGAGACACACAGTATTTT
CASCYFRLAGDTQYF
>.|.|TRBV4-1|TRBJ2-1|16
TGCGCCAGCAGCCAAGACAGACTAGTGGGAAAAAAAGAGCAGTTCTTC
CASSQDRLVGKKEQFF
>TRBD1|many|TRBV29-1|TRBJ1-2|12
TGCAGCGCCGACAGGGGAGGATATGGCTACACCTTC
CSADRGGYGYTF
>TRBD1|.|TRBV7-9|TRBJ1-5|15
TGTGCCAGCAGCTTGATGGGGACAGGGAATCAGCCCCAGCATTTT
CASSLMGTGNQPQHF
>.|many|TRBV12-3/TRBV12-4|TRBJ2-7|13
TGTGCCAGCAGTCAGAGGGGGGCCCACGAGCAGTACTTC
CASSQRGAHEQYF
>TRBD1|few|TRBV11-2|TRBJ2-1|16
TGTGCTAGCAGCTTAGGTGGGACAGGGCACTACAATGAGCAGTTCTTC
CASSLGGTGHYNEQFF
>.|once|TRBV10-3|TRBJ2-7|15
TGTGCCATCAGGAGGAGCAGGATTATGTACAACGAGCAGTACTTC
CAIRRSRIMYNEQYF
>.|few|TRBV7-9|TRBJ1-2|12
TGTGCCAGCAGCTCCCCAAGGGACGGCTACACCTTC
CASSSPRDGYTF
>.|.|TRBV28|TRBJ2-6|19
TGTGCCAGGAGCCCTACGCTGGGCCGACAGCCGTCTGGGGCCAACGTCCAGACTTTC
CARSPTLGRQPSGANVQTF
>.|few|TRBV5-1|TRBJ1-6|17
TGCGCCAGCAGCTTGTTTGCGGGGAGCTCCTATAATTCACCCCTCCACTTT
CASSLFAGSSYNSPLHF